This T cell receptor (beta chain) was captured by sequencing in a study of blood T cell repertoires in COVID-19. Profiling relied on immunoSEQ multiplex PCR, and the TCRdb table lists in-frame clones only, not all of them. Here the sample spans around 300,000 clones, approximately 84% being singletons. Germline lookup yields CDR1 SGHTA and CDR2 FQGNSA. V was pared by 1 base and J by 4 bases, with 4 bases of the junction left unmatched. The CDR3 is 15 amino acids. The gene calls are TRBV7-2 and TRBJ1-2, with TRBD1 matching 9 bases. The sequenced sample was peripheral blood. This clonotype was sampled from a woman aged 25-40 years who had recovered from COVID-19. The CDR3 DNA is TGTGCCAGCAGCTTAGGACAGGGGGTTTCCTATGGCTACACCTTC. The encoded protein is CASSLGQGVSYGYTF. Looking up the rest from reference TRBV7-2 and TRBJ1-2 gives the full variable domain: GAGVSQSPSNKVTEKGKDVELRCDPISGHTALYWYRQSLGQGLEFLIYFQGNSAPDKSGLPSDRFSAERTGGSVSTLTIQRTQQEDSAVYLCASSLGQGVSYGYTFGSGTRLTVV.